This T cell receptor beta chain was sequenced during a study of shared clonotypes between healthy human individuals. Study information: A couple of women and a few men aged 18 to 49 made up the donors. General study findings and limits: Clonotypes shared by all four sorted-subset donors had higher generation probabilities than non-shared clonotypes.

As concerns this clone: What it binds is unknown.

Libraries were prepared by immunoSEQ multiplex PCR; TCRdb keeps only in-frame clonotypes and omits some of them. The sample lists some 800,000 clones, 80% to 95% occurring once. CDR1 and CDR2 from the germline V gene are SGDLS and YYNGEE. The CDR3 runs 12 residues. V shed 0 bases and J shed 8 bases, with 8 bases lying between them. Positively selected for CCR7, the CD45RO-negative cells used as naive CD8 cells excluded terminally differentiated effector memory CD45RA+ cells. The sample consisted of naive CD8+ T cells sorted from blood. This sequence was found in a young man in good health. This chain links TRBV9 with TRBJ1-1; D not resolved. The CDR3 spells CASSVDLGEAFF. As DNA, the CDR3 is TGTGCCAGCAGCGTAGATTTGGGAGAAGCTTTCTTT. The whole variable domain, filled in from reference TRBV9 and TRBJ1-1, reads DSGVTQTPKHLITATGQRVTLRCSPRSGDLSVYWYQQSLDQGLQFLIQYYNGEERAKGNILERFSAQQFPDLHSELNLSSLELGDSALYFCASSVDLGEAFFGQGTRLTVV.